This TCR beta chain was identified during a study of PD-1 blockade in classical Hodgkin lymphoma. Every patient relapsed after autologous stem cell transplantation, and brentuximab vedotin exposure varied. Remarks on this clone: Its target is unknown.

Trimming removed 10 bases at V and 7 bases at J, with 32 bases between. CDR1 and CDR2 (germline): ENHRY, SYGVKD. This CDR3 region has 19 residues. Sequencing used immunoSEQ multiplex PCR; TCRdb keeps in-frame clones, though not all of them. The sample carries more than 90,000 clones, about 89% recorded once. General study points: CD4+ TCR diversity, unlike CD8+, climbed significantly by C4D1.

The rearrangement joins TRBV10-3 to TRBJ1-6; no definite D call. The clonotype originates from a human donor with classical Hodgkin lymphoma. This specimen was peripheral blood mononuclear cells (PBMCs), taken before the second cycle of nivolumab. The CDR3 sequence is CATARGTQVSGPLNSPLHF. CDR3 sequence (DNA): TGTGCCACCGCGCGAGGCACGCAGGTAAGTGGCCCGCTAAATTCACCCCTCCACTTT.